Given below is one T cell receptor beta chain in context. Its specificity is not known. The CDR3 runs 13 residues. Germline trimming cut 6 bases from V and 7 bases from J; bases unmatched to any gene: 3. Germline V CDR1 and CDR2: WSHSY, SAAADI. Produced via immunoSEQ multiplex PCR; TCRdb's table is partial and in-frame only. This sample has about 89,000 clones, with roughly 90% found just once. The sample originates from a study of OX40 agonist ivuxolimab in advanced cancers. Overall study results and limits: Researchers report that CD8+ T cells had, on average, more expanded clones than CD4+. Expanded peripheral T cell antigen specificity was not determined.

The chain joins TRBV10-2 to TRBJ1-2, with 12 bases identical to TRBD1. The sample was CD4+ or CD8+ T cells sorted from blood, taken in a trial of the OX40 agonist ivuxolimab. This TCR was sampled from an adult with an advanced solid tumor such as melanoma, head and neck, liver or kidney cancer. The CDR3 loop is CASRGQGAGGYTF. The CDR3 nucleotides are TGCGCCAGCAGGGGACAGGGGGCGGGTGGCTACACCTTC.